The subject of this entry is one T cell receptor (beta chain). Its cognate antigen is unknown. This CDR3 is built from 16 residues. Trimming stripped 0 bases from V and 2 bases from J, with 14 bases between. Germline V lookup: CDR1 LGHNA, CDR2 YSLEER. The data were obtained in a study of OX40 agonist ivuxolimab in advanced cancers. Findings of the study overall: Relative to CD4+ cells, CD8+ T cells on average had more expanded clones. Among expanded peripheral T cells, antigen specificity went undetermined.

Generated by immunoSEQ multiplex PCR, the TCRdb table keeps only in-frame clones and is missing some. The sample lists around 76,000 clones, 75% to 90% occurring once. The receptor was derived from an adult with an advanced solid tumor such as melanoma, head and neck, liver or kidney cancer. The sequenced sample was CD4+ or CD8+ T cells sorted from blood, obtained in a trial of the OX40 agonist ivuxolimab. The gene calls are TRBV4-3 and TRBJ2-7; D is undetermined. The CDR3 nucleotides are TGCGCCAGCAGCCAAGATCCACAGCCCTCAGCCTACGAGCAGTACTTC. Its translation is CASSQDPQPSAYEQYF.